One TCR beta chain is described in this entry. The antigen remains unidentified. Clones were read by immunoSEQ multiplex PCR, and TCRdb kept only the in-frame ones, dropping some. The repertoire consists of roughly 99,000 clones, with around 90% occurring once and the leading ten covering approximately 0.6%. The time point denotes: baseline, week 1 (first vaccination visit). Indicated treatment: pre-vaccination baseline after standard-of-care therapy. Donors had new IDH1-mutant astrocytomas of WHO grade 3 or 4 (ATRX-lost). The data originate from a study of a mutant IDH1 vaccine in newly diagnosed glioma. Study background: Of the patients given treatment, roughly 60% were male and about 40% were female, and a mean age of approximately 40 years was recorded. It was radiotherapy, temozolomide, or both that patients received previously, with most receiving both. Broader study findings: Pseudoprogression seemed unrelated to changes in top peripheral T cell clonotypes.

This CDR3 region has 16 residues. The V gene's germline CDR1 is SNHLY and CDR2 FYNNEI. The trim removed 3 bases at V and 4 bases at J, leaving 6 bases unmatched. The TCR sequence derives from a woman between 45 and 65 years old with glioma. V usage is TRBV2 and J usage is TRBJ2-3; 11 positions match TRBD2. The sample consisted of PBMCs, taken from a glioma patient treated with radiotherapy, temozolomide or both. The CDR3 reads CASSDSLAGGPDTQYF. Written as DNA, the CDR3 is TGTGCCAGCAGTGATAGCCTAGCGGGAGGCCCAGATACGCAGTATTTT.